This T cell receptor beta chain was found in a study of CD8 T cells in ankylosing spondylitis. Points from the study as a whole: Apparently characteristic of ankylosing spondylitis blood was a TCR beta motif (fewer than 10 highly homologous variants). Past studies reported some motif variants in reactive arthritis synovial fluid and blood. A CD8+ phenotype characterized the disease-linked clones, which were relatively rare in peripheral blood.

This clonotype was counted many times. Its target is unknown. Germline CDR1 reads SQVTM; CDR2 reads ANQGSEA. Trimming shortened V by 6 bases and J by 1 base, and 10 bases separated the two germline ends. The CDR3 is made up of 12 amino acids. A quantitative 5'-RACE method, one with molecular barcodes, was used to make TCR beta libraries. TCRdb re-called the 5' RACE reads through MiXCR, storing one row per CDR3 protein. This sample has some 240,000 distinct CDR3 sequences, with around 9.1% found just once. This chain joins TRBV29-1 and TRBJ2-7, with D possibly being TRBD1 (5 bases). The sequencing sample was made of blood, either unsorted or a sorted T cell fraction (not recorded which). This receptor was obtained from a male donor with ankylosing spondylitis or in good health (not recorded which). The CDR3 region has the DNA TGCAGCGTCCAGGGATTTTCCTACGAGCAGTACTTC. Amino acids: CSVQGFSYEQYF.